This T cell receptor beta chain was observed in a study of T-cell memory formation after mild COVID-19. Study as a whole: The two donors had largely donor-specific TCR clusters. Study-wide results and caveats: Confirmation was lacking for SARS-CoV-2 specificity of second-wave clones that peaked on day 37. Pre-infection memory harbored some responding clones, suggesting cross-reactive memory joined.

On this clonotype: Antigen unknown.

TCRdb ran MiXCR on the 5' RACE reads and lists one entry per CDR3 protein. The sample holds 250,000 to 350,000 distinct CDR3 sequences, approximately 19% seen once. V shed 4 bases and J shed 0 bases, with 6 bases lying between them. Germline V lookup: CDR1 MNHEY, CDR2 SVGEGT. The CDR3 is made up of 14 amino acids. V is TRBV6-2 or TRBV6-3 and J is TRBJ2-2; D is undetermined. The sequencing sample was made of PBMCs or a T cell subset sorted from them (not recorded which). This receptor was taken from a man in his late teens or twenties who had mild COVID-19 (a few samples of this study predate the infection). Cell type and time point are not known. CDR3 DNA: TGTGCCAGCAGTTGGCAAACGAACACCGGGGAGCTGTTTTTT. This encodes CASSWQTNTGELFF.